The next 6 T cell receptor beta chains were all read from a single sample in a study of blood T cells in healthy people across ages (dated by TCRdb to the mid-2010s). The method behind the library was 5' RACE. Data came from an Illumina HiSeq 2500. A second PCR of about 6 to 11 cycles was run with a J-beta primer mix and a sample-barcoded 5' primer. In TCRdb, the public reads were trimmed at Q25 with fastp and aligned with MiXCR, with productive beta chains retained. When rows share a CDR3 protein, they turn into one entry using the most common DNA and genes. Recorded for this sample are around 970,000 distinct CDR3 sequences; roughly half of them occurred a single time. The ten largest clones capture over 20% of the sample. The sequencing input was blood. These receptor sequences come from a woman in her sixties in good health.

On this clonotype itself: One end of the junction fails to match germline, which may point to a read error. The chain carries TRBV9 and TRBJ1-2, with D perhaps TRBD1 (6 bases). This CDR3 region has 18 residues. CDR1 and CDR2 (germline): SGDLS, YYNGEE. CDR3 loop: CTSSPRVRGAQVNYGYTF. CDR3 sequence (DNA): TGTACCAGCAGCCCCCGGGTTAGGGGGGCTCAAGTTAACTATGGCTACACCTTC.

V is TRBV6-1 and J is TRBJ2-1; 9 bases map to TRBD2. Losses at the gene ends were 8 bases for V and 3 bases for J; bases not matched to a gene: 8. This CDR3 contains 15 residues. From germline, CDR1 is MNHNS and CDR2 SASEGT. CDR3 sequence: CASGRLAVNYNEQFF. CDR3 DNA: TGTGCCAGCGGAAGACTAGCGGTCAACTACAATGAGCAGTTCTTC.

Concerning this clonotype itself: Since the CDR3 does not end with the conserved phenylalanine or tryptophan, this likely comes from a read error. V gene TRBV29-1 combines with J gene TRBJ2-7, with 9 bases fitting TRBD2. V was pared by 6 bases and J by 1 base, with 4 bases of the junction left unmatched. The CDR3 extends over 13 amino acids. Germline V CDR1 and CDR2: SQVTM, ANQGSEA. The CDR3 region has the DNA TGCAGCGTGAGGACTAGCGAGTCCTACGAGCAGTACTCC. As protein: CSVRTSESYEQYS.

This clonotype was detected only a few times. V usage is TRBV20-1 and J usage is TRBJ2-1; 7 bases line up with TRBD2. The trim removed 0 bases at V and 2 bases at J, leaving 1 base unmatched. There are 14 residues in the CDR3. The V gene's germline CDR1 is DFQATT and CDR2 SNEGSKA (reference sequence). CDR3 sequence (DNA): TGCAGTGCTAGAGAGGCGGGAGCCTACAATGAGCAGTTCTTC. This gives the protein CSAREAGAYNEQFF.

The chain joins TRBV4-1 to TRBJ1-1, with D maybe TRBD1 (5 bases). CDR1 is MGHRA and CDR2 is YSYEKL in the germline V gene. The V gene lost 2 bases and the J gene lost 0 bases, with 13 bases spanning the gap. The CDR3 loop spans 16 amino acids. The CDR3 DNA reads TGCGCCAGCAGCCAATTTGCGACAGAGTTGAACACTGAAGCTTTCTTT. Protein sequence: CASSQFATELNTEAFF.

The chain is built from TRBV12-3 or TRBV12-4 and TRBJ2-2, with no clear D. V was pared by 2 bases and J by 6 bases, with 4 bases between. The CDR3 is 12 amino acids. CDR3 amino acids: CASSLYAGELFF. The CDR3 coding sequence is TGTGCCAGCAGTTTATACGCCGGGGAGCTGTTTTTT.